This T cell receptor beta chain comes out of a study of technical replicates of blood from a few donors. Method: immunoSEQ multiplex PCR; TCRdb's copy keeps in-frame clones and lacks some. The sample lists about 98,000 clones; nearly 97% were seen once. The sample taken for sequencing was T cells isolated from PBMCs. The TCR comes from a human donor in good health.

The CDR3 DNA is TGCGCCAGCAACAACAGGGTCTCCGGGGAGCTGTTTTTT. Translation: CASNNRVSGELFF. The chain carries TRBV5-1 and TRBJ2-2; a possible D gene is TRBD1 (6 bases). CDR3 length: 13 amino acids. Germline-derived CDR1 and CDR2 are SGHRS and YFSETQ. The germline V and J ends were trimmed by 6 bases and 6 bases, with 12 bases remaining between them.